The 26 T cell receptor beta chains in this list originate from one sample, sequenced in a study of beta chain features in type 1 diabetes. Antigen specificity for these receptors is unknown. All of the isolated RNA was reverse transcribed, so expressed TCRB transcripts were sequenced. TCRdb's copy holds only in-frame clones and misses some; the assay was immunoSEQ multiplex PCR. The top ten hold 0.015% of the sample, which has 300,000 to 350,000 clones, about 13% seen once. Regarding the study as a whole: Moderately but significantly shorter TCRB CDR3s were found in Type 1 diabetes patients in all four CD4+ subsets.

The sample consisted of naive CD4+ T cells from blood. Every receptor here comes from a woman aged 18-29 years with type 1 diabetes.

The rearrangement joins TRBV9 to TRBJ2-5; 7 positions match TRBD2. Germline values: CDR1 SGDLS, CDR2 YYNGEE. V dropped 0 bases and J dropped 5; count of bases not matched to a gene: 7. This CDR3 spans 15 amino acids. For the CDR3, the DNA is TGTGCCAGCAGCGTAGCCCGGGGACTATCGGAGACCCAGTACTTC. This encodes CASSVARGLSETQYF.

This clone was seen more than once but under ten times. The CDR3 nucleotides read TGCAGCGTTGATCATAGCGGGACAGGGGGGTACTACGAGCAGTACGTC. This encodes CSVDHSGTGGYYEQYV. The chain has TRBV29-1 and TRBJ2-7; 11 bases align to TRBD1. Germline V gives CDR1 SQVTM, CDR2 ANQGSEA. The CDR3 is 16 amino acids. V trimming: 3 bases; J trimming: 3 bases; junction bases outside the gene matches: 10.

V is TRBV10-2 and J is TRBJ2-7, with 9 positions matching TRBD1. Germline CDR1 and CDR2: WSHSY and SAAADI. The CDR3 loop spans 14 amino acids. V trimming: 5 bases; J trimming: 6 bases; junction bases outside the gene matches: 8. This CDR3 is CASSSLTGGSEQYV. The CDR3 nucleotides read TGCGCCAGCAGTTCCCTTACAGGGGGCAGCGAGCAGTACGTC.

This clone was seen only a few times. This sequence joins TRBV11-2 and TRBJ2-5; 7 bases line up with TRBD2. Germline CDR1 SGHAT, CDR2 FQNNGV. Trimming took 6 bases from V and 5 from J; bases not matched to a gene: 9. CDR3 length equals 14 residues. CDR3 sequence reads: CASREIPGGETQYF. CDR3 coding DNA: TGTGCCAGCAGAGAAATTCCGGGAGGCGAGACCCAGTACTTC.

The chain joins TRBV5-4 to TRBJ2-1, with D maybe TRBD2 (5 bases). The germline V gene encodes CDR1 SGHNT and CDR2 YYREEE (reference sequence). The CDR3 runs to 13 residues. V shed 4 bases and J shed 7 bases, with 12 bases lying between them. CDR3 amino acids: CASSPGRENEQFF. The CDR3 bases are TGTGCCAGCAGCCCTGGACGGGAAAATGAGCAGTTCTTC.

The rearrangement uses TRBV7-9 and TRBJ2-1, with D possibly being TRBD2 (5 bases). CDR1 is SEHNR, CDR2 FQNEAQ, per germline (reference sequence). V was shortened by 1 base and J by 6 bases, with 7 bases between the two germline ends. This CDR3 contains 13 residues. This CDR3 reads CASSLVLGNEQFF. CDR3 sequence (DNA): TGTGCCAGCAGCTTAGTACTAGGCAATGAGCAGTTCTTC.

This clone was counted between two and nine times. This chain links TRBV19 with TRBJ1-5, with 7 bases that match TRBD1. The V segment lost 3 bases and the J segment 3 bases; nucleotides outside the gene matches: 14. Germline lookup yields CDR1 LNHDA and CDR2 SQIVND (reference sequence). The CDR3 totals 18 residues. The CDR3 is CASSMGKTGSTLNQPQHF. CDR3 nucleotides: TGTGCCAGTAGTATGGGAAAGACAGGGAGCACCCTCAATCAGCCCCAGCATTTT. Supplemented by reference TRBV19 and TRBJ1-5, the full variable domain reads DGGITQSPKYLFRKEGQNVTLSCEQNLNHDAMYWYRQDPGQGLRLIYYSQIVNDFQKGDIAEGYSVSREKKESFPLTVTSAQKNPTAFYLCASSMGKTGSTLNQPQHFGDGTRLSIL.

The gene calls are TRBV30 and TRBJ1-1; D unresolved. V was clipped by 0 bases and J by 8 bases, with 16 bases between them. Germline V CDR1 and CDR2: GTSNPN, SVGIG (reference sequence). The CDR3 consists of 14 residues. CDR3 in amino acids: CAWSVLSSSTEAFF. CDR3 coding DNA: TGTGCCTGGAGTGTACTATCCAGTAGCACGGAAGCTTTCTTT.

The gene calls are TRBV7-9 and TRBJ2-7; D is undetermined. The germline V gene has CDR1 SEHNR and CDR2 FQNEAQ (reference sequence). CDR3 length: 12 amino acids. The V end was cut by 6 bases, the J end by 7 bases, with 13 bases between. CDR3 DNA: TGTGCCAGCAGACTTCTGCGTGAAGAGCAGTACTTC. It yields the protein CASRLLREEQYF. The full variable domain, rest sourced from reference TRBV7-9 and TRBJ2-7, is DTGVSQNPRHKITKRGQNVTFRCDPISEHNRLYWYRQTLGQGPEFLTYFQNEAQLEKSRLLSDRFSAERPKGSFSTLEIQRTEQGDSAMYLCASRLLREEQYFGPGTRLTVT.

This clone turned up a few times. The V call is TRBV27, the J call TRBJ2-7, with 12 bases lining up with TRBD2. With 4 bases clipped from V and 9 bases from J, the junction kept 7 bases outside the gene matches. Germline V gene data show CDR1 as MNHEY and CDR2 as SMNVEV (reference sequence). The CDR3 loop spans 14 amino acids. This CDR3 is CASSSLAGGGRQYV. In nucleotides, the CDR3 is TGTGCCAGCAGTTCACTAGCGGGAGGAGGAAGGCAGTACGTC.

This clone has only a few counts. The CDR3 coding sequence is TGCGCCAGCAGCTTGGAGGGGGCTGGTGGCTACACCTTC. It is translated as CASSLEGAGGYTF. The chain combines TRBV5-1 with TRBJ1-2; 7 nucleotides agree with TRBD1. The CDR3 is made up of 13 amino acids. Germline V lookup: CDR1 SGHRS, CDR2 YFSETQ. The junction had 3 bases not matched to a gene; V was cut back by 0 bases and J by 7 bases. Filled out from reference TRBV5-1 and TRBJ1-2, the complete variable domain reads KAGVTQTPRYLIKTRGQQVTLSCSPISGHRSVSWYQQTPGQGLQFLFEYFSETQRNKGNFPGRFSGRQFSNSRSEMNVSTLELGDSALYLCASSLEGAGGYTFGSGTRLTVV.

V gene TRBV19 combines with J gene TRBJ2-1; D remains ambiguous. The CDR3 consists of 16 residues. Trimming stripped 4 bases from V and 0 bases from J, with 13 bases between. Germline values: CDR1 LNHDA, CDR2 SQIVND (reference sequence). The CDR3 loop is CASSTLDTLSYNEQFF. The CDR3 nucleotides are TGTGCCAGTAGTACCCTCGACACCCTCTCCTACAATGAGCAGTTCTTC.

This clone was counted between two and nine times. V gene TRBV10-3 combines with J gene TRBJ1-1, with D possibly being TRBD1 (5 bases). The germline V and J ends were trimmed by 6 bases and 4 bases, with 18 bases remaining between them. Germline V gene sequence: CDR1 ENHRY, CDR2 SYGVKD. CDR3 length: 15 amino acids. The CDR3 DNA reads TGTGCCATCAGCTACGGGGCCCTCGGGGGCACTGAAGCTTTCTTT. Protein: CAISYGALGGTEAFF.

This clone was seen more than once but under ten times. The chain carries TRBV7-2 and TRBJ1-2; D gene uncertain. V shed 5 bases and J shed 4 bases, with 14 bases lying between them. This CDR3 spans 14 amino acids. Germline V gene lookup returns CDR1 SGHTA and CDR2 FQGNSA. This CDR3 is CASSHKSTRYGYTF. The CDR3 DNA follows: TGTGCCAGCAGCCATAAATCAACACGCTATGGCTACACCTTC. The whole variable domain, remainder taken from reference TRBV7-2 and TRBJ1-2, is GAGVSQSPSNKVTEKGKDVELRCDPISGHTALYWYRQSLGQGLEFLIYFQGNSAPDKSGLPSDRFSAERTGGSVSTLTIQRTQQEDSAVYLCASSHKSTRYGYTFGSGTRLTVV.

This chain connects TRBV5-1 to TRBJ2-5; D is perhaps TRBD2 (6 bases). V gave up 4 bases and J gave up 1 base, with 17 bases separating them. CDR1 SGHRS and CDR2 YFSETQ come from the germline V gene. This CDR3 is 16 amino acids long. Written as DNA, the CDR3 is TGCGCCAGCAGCAAAGCGGGCCACAACTCCCAAGAGACCCAGTACTTC. Protein sequence: CASSKAGHNSQETQYF.

A few counts support this clone. V is TRBV7-2 and J is TRBJ1-1; D uncertain. The germline gives CDR1 SGHTA, CDR2 FQGNSA. This CDR3 is 14 amino acids long. Between the trimmed V and J ends, which lost 1 base and 3 bases, there was a span of 9 bases. This CDR3 reads CASSLDVRDTEAFF. CDR3 DNA: TGTGCCAGCAGCTTAGACGTTCGGGACACTGAAGCTTTCTTT.

Only a few counts were recorded for this clone. The chain recombines TRBV19 with TRBJ2-2, with D unresolved. CDR3 length: 14 amino acids. V was shortened by 5 bases and J by 4 bases, with 11 bases between the two germline ends. Per the germline V gene, CDR1 is LNHDA and CDR2 is SQIVND (reference sequence). CDR3 in amino acids: CASSDQISTGELFF. The CDR3 nucleotides are TGTGCCAGTAGTGATCAGATTTCCACCGGGGAGCTGTTTTTT. Using reference TRBV19 and TRBJ2-2 for the parts outside the CDR3, the full variable domain is DGGITQSPKYLFRKEGQNVTLSCEQNLNHDAMYWYRQDPGQGLRLIYYSQIVNDFQKGDIAEGYSVSREKKESFPLTVTSAQKNPTAFYLCASSDQISTGELFFGEGSRLTVL.

Remarks on this clone: This same CDR3 is encoded by further DNA sequences in the sample. The CDR3 region has the DNA TGCGCCAGCAGCTTCCTAGCGGGATCCACCGGGGAGCTGTTTTTT. Protein product: CASSFLAGSTGELFF. The gene calls are TRBV5-1 and TRBJ2-2; TRBD2 matches at 9 bases. In germline, CDR1 is SGHRS, CDR2 YFSETQ. This CDR3 region has 15 residues. V was clipped by 2 bases and J by 4 bases; unmatched bases: 3.

The chain combines TRBV27 with TRBJ2-7; D possibly corresponds to TRBD1 (5 bases). Germline lookup yields CDR1 MNHEY and CDR2 SMNVEV (reference sequence). This CDR3 is built from 11 residues. Trimming removed 0 bases from V and 9 bases from J, with 6 bases in between. The CDR3 bases are TGTGCCAGCAGTTTATCGGGGCGGCAGTACTTC. Its protein product is CASSLSGRQYF.

This clone was picked up a small number of times. The same CDR3 also results from other DNA sequences found in this sample. J is TRBJ2-1 and V is TRBV9, with no clear D. The CDR3 loop spans 15 amino acids. Per germline, CDR1 SGDLS and CDR2 YYNGEE. The V end was cut by 2 bases, the J end by 2 bases, with 11 bases between. CDR3 in amino acids: CASSVTSLTYNEQFF. The CDR3 DNA reads TGTGCCAGCAGCGTGACTTCTCTCACCTACAATGAGCAGTTCTTC. Combining the CDR3 with reference TRBV9 and TRBJ2-1 gives the whole variable domain DSGVTQTPKHLITATGQRVTLRCSPRSGDLSVYWYQQSLDQGLQFLIQYYNGEERAKGNILERFSAQQFPDLHSELNLSSLELGDSALYFCASSVTSLTYNEQFFGPGTRLTVL.

This clone showed up just a few times. The rearrangement joins TRBV28 to TRBJ2-7; 7 bases align to TRBD1. J lost 6 bases, V lost 2 bases, and 7 bases had no gene match. The CDR3 contains 14 residues. Per germline, CDR1 MDHEN and CDR2 SYDVKM. As DNA, the CDR3 is TGTGCCAGCAGTTTAAGGGACAGACGAAGCGAGCAGTACTTC. Amino acid sequence: CASSLRDRRSEQYF. The variable domain in full, completed from reference TRBV28 and TRBJ2-7, reads DVKVTQSSRYLVKRTGEKVFLECVQDMDHENMFWYRQDPGLGLRLIYFSYDVKMKEKGDIPEGYSVSREKKERFSLILESASTNQTSMYLCASSLRDRRSEQYFGPGTRLTVT.

The V and J genes are TRBV4-3 and TRBJ2-3; TRBD2 matches 10 bases. The CDR3 sequence is 17 residues long. CDR1 LGHNA and CDR2 YSLEER come from the germline V gene. Losses at the gene ends were 0 bases for V and 4 bases for J; bases not matched to a gene: 7. The DNA for the CDR3 is TGCGCCAGCAGCCAAGATCTCCTAGCGGGAGCCCCAGATACGCAGTATTTT. Its translation: CASSQDLLAGAPDTQYF.

This clone was detected only a few times. The V gene is TRBV7-9, the J gene TRBJ2-1; a weak D match, TRBD2 (6 bases). V dropped 1 base and J dropped 7 bases, with 8 bases sitting between them. In germline, CDR1 is SEHNR, CDR2 FQNEAQ (reference sequence). The CDR3 extends over 13 amino acids. The CDR3 sequence is CASSLDGRNEQFF. CDR3 nucleotide sequence: TGTGCCAGCAGCTTAGATGGGAGGAATGAGCAGTTCTTC.

The genes are TRBV27 and TRBJ2-7; 8 nucleotides line up with TRBD2. The CDR3 spans 22 residues. Germline CDR1 and CDR2: MNHEY and SMNVEV (reference sequence). V dropped 5 bases and J dropped 2; count of bases not matched to a gene: 29. The CDR3 DNA is TGTGCCAGCAGTCCTCGATCCCCCGGACTAGCTCCCTTTAAAGGCAGGGCCTACGAGCAGTACGTC. It translates to CASSPRSPGLAPFKGRAYEQYV.

This chain connects TRBV21-1 to TRBJ2-7; whether TRBD2, the table's D call, matches the DNA was not checked. TRBV21-1 is classified as a pseudogene. The CDR3 contains 16 residues. DNA for the CDR3: TGTGCCAGCAGCAACCTGCGGACTAGCGGGAGATTCGAGCAGTACGTC. Its translation is CASSNLRTSGRFEQYV.

This clone turned up a few times. The chain couples TRBV27 to TRBJ2-7; 12 bases are shared with TRBD2. Germline V gives CDR1 MNHEY, CDR2 SMNVEV (reference sequence). The CDR3 loop spans 14 amino acids. Trimming at V came to 5 bases and at J to 1 base, leaving 0 bases not matched to a gene. CDR3 in amino acids: CASSGLAGSYEQYF. CDR3 DNA sequence: TGTGCCAGCAGTGGACTAGCGGGGTCCTACGAGCAGTACTTC.